This TCR beta chain was identified in a study of T cell repertoires in cytomegalovirus infection. Study background: The authors used CMV epitopes that were HLA-C-restricted (recently identified) and HLA-B-restricted (well studied). The public TCR beta signatures pointed to both CMV infection and matching HLA type.

TCRdb re-analysed the reads in MiXCR, keeping a single row per CDR3 protein. Of a few hundred thousand distinct CDR3 sequences listed, about 32% are singletons. Study-wide results and caveats: The study found HLA-C-restricted CMV-specific TCR beta clonotypes dominating the ex vivo response. Cumulative frequency (of public TCR beta family members) identified carriers of CMV plus the relevant HLA.

The CDR3 has 15 residues. Germline V gene sequence: CDR1 SGHVS, CDR2 FQNEAQ. V was shortened by 3 bases and J by 0 bases, with 12 bases between the two germline ends. This clonotype has more than one count but fewer than ten. The antigen is unknown. The origin of this receptor is a human donor in good health (CMV status not recorded). Some clones in this sample may be carry-over from other donors' samples. The gene calls are TRBV7-8 and TRBJ2-7, with D possibly TRBD1 on 6 matching bases. This specimen consisted of cultured PBMCs, obtained from culture after CMV antigen stimulation. The CDR3 bases are TGTGCCAGCAGCTTTCCCCAGGGGCTCTCCTACGAGCAGTACTTC. Residues: CASSFPQGLSYEQYF. Full variable domain (remainder filled in from reference TRBV7-8 and TRBJ2-7): GAGVSQSPRYKVAKRGQDVALRCDPISGHVSLFWYQQALGQGPEFLTYFQNEAQLDKSGLPSDRFFAERPEGSVSTLKIQRTQQEDSAVYLCASSFPQGLSYEQYFGPGTRLTVT.